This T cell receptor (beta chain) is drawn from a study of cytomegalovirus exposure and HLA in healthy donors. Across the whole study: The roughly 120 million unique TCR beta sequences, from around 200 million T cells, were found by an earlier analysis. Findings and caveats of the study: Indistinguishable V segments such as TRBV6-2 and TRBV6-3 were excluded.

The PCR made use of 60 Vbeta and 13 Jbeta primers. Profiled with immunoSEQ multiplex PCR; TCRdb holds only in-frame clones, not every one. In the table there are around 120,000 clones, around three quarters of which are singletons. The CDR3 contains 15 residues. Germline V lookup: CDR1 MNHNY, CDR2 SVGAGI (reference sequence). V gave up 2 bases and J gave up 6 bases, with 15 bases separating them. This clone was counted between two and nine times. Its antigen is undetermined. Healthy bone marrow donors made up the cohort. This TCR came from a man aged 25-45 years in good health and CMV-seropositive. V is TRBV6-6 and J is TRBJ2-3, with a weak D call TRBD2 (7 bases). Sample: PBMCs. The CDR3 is CASSYPEGGADTQYF. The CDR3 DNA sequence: TGTGCCAGCAGTTACCCGGAAGGGGGGGCGGATACGCAGTATTTT.